These 20 T cell receptor beta chains were sequenced from one sample in a study of post-analysis software for immune sequencing data (dated by TCRdb to between 2014 and 2017). Library method: PCR. These reads were obtained on an Illumina HiSeq 2500. To reduce PCR and sequencing biases, unique molecular identifiers were incorporated into the TCR beta cDNA libraries. The public reads were run again by TCRdb, first through fastp at Q25 and then through MiXCR, and only productive beta chains were kept. Every CDR3 protein is listed once, alongside the most common genes and DNA of its rows. In all, the sample holds about 160,000 distinct CDR3 sequences, and about 34% of those were seen once. Jointly, the top ten make up 28% of the sample. Per the publication, the time point label means: second blood draw from one MS patient after hematopoietic stem cell transplantation. The sample in question was blood, obtained after autologous hematopoietic stem cell transplantation. The source is a girl under 18 with multiple sclerosis. Donor details come from another sample of the same person, matched by shared clones.

The V and J genes are TRBV20-1 and TRBJ1-4, with a possible D match to TRBD1 (5 bases). Between the trimmed V and J ends, which lost 6 bases and 5 bases, there was a span of 16 bases. The CDR3 runs to 14 residues. CDR1 and CDR2 (germline): DFQATT, SNEGSKA (reference sequence). The CDR3 DNA reads as TGCAGTGCCCCGCCCAGGGACGGGAATGAAAAACTGTTTTTT. This encodes CSAPPRDGNEKLFF.

Here the CDR3 reads CASRVSGSGGELFF. The CDR3 DNA reads as TGCGCCAGCAGGGTATCCGGGAGTGGAGGGGAGCTGTTTTTT. The rearrangement joins TRBV5-1 to TRBJ2-2, with a possible D match to TRBD2 (6 bases). This CDR3 is built from 14 residues. Looked up from germline, CDR1 is SGHRS and CDR2 is YFSETQ. Trimming took 5 bases from V and 8 from J, leaving 16 bases between them.

The V and J genes are TRBV20-1 and TRBJ2-2; TRBD2 agrees at 9 bases. The CDR3 is 17 residues long. CDR1 is DFQATT, CDR2 SNEGSKA, per germline (reference sequence). V shed 0 bases and J 6 bases; nucleotides not matched to a gene: 11. CDR3 DNA sequence: TGCAGTGCTAGAGATCCAGCGAGAGCGGGAGGATCCGGGGAGCTGTTTTTT. Translation gives CSARDPARAGGSGELFF.

The J gene is TRBJ2-4, the V gene TRBV5-1; D unclear. Trimming cost V 2 bases and J 6 bases, with 9 bases left between them. Germline CDR1 is SGHRS and CDR2 is YFSETQ. The CDR3 is 13 amino acids. Here the CDR3 reads CASSLPAGNIQYF. Written as DNA, the CDR3 is TGCGCCAGCAGCTTACCTGCTGGAAACATTCAGTACTTC.

In this sample, this clonotype turned up a few times. The chain recombines TRBV5-6 with TRBJ2-7, with 7 bases that match TRBD1. V dropped 0 bases and J dropped 2; count of bases not matched to a gene: 2. Germline-derived CDR1 and CDR2 are SGHDT and YYEEEE. CDR3 length: 14 amino acids. The CDR3 sequence is CASSLGDSTYEQYF. Written as DNA, the CDR3 is TGTGCCAGCAGCTTGGGGGACAGCACCTACGAGCAGTACTTC.

This chain joins TRBV7-2 and TRBJ1-2; weak D call: TRBD1 (5 bases). The CDR3 consists of 15 residues. V lost 0 bases, J lost 8 bases, and 16 bases lay in between. CDR1 and CDR2 from the germline V gene are SGHTA and FQGNSA. CDR3 nucleotide sequence: TGTGCCAGCAGCTTAGCTAGGGAAGGACAACGGGGCTACACCTTC. Its protein is CASSLAREGQRGYTF.

A few counts support this clonotype. The J gene is TRBJ2-5, the V gene TRBV6-1, with TRBD1 identical over 8 bases. TRBJ2-7 matches the DNA end more closely, so the J call is doubtful. Germline CDR1 reads MNHNS; CDR2 reads SASEGT. The CDR3 length is 11 residues. For the CDR3, the DNA is TGTGCCAGCGACAGGGGCTACGAGCAGTACTTC. It translates to CASDRGYEQYF.

This clonotype was recorded a few times. The chain combines TRBV4-3 with TRBJ2-3, with D possibly TRBD2 on 7 matching bases. V dropped 1 base and J dropped 0 bases, with 17 bases sitting between them. Germline V gene lookup returns CDR1 LGHNA and CDR2 YSLEER. This CDR3 is 18 amino acids long. CDR3 nucleotides: TGCGCCAGCAGCCAAGGGCCCTGGGGGGGCCGGAGCACAGATACGCAGTATTTT. Protein: CASSQGPWGGRSTDTQYF.

A few counts support this clonotype. This chain uses TRBV27 with TRBJ2-7, with D maybe TRBD2 (6 bases). Germline V gene data show CDR1 as MNHEY and CDR2 as SMNVEV (reference sequence). The V end was cut by 0 bases, the J end by 2 bases, with 14 bases between. The CDR3 loop spans 16 amino acids. CDR3 sequence (DNA): TGTGCCAGCAGTTTATCGGCTAGCGCCTTGACCTACGAGCAGTACTTC. Its protein product is CASSLSASALTYEQYF.

J is TRBJ2-1 and V is TRBV6-5; 9 bases line up with TRBD2. The CDR3 extends over 15 amino acids. Germline V CDR1 and CDR2: MNHEY, SVGAGI. V shed 5 bases, J shed 8 bases, and the junction held 10 bases outside the gene matches. CDR3 sequence (DNA): TGTGCCAGCAGTCAAGGGGGCGGGGGGGGCGATGAGCAGTTCTTC. Its translation: CASSQGGGGGDEQFF.

This clonotype was seen only a few times. The chain combines TRBV20-1 with TRBJ2-4; D call uncertain. CDR3 length equals 12 residues. Per germline, CDR1 DFQATT and CDR2 SNEGSKA (reference sequence). Between the trimmed V and J ends, which lost 0 bases and 6 bases, there was a span of 6 bases. The CDR3 loop reads CSARDLRNIQYF. The DNA for the CDR3 is TGCAGTGCTAGAGATCTCAGAAACATTCAGTACTTC.

The chain couples TRBV6-1 to TRBJ2-7; 10 bases match TRBD2. The J segment lost 7 bases and the V segment lost 6 bases, leaving 3 bases of the junction unmatched. CDR1 and CDR2 (germline): MNHNS, SASEGT. CDR3 length: 12 amino acids. The CDR3 DNA reads TGTGCCAGCAGGGGACTAGCGCGGGAGCAGTACTTC. Encoded protein: CASRGLAREQYF.

This chain joins TRBV7-6 and TRBJ1-4; tentative D call: TRBD1 (6 bases). This CDR3 has 15 amino acids. The germline V gene encodes CDR1 SGHVS and CDR2 FNYEAQ. Trimming removed 4 bases from V and 5 bases from J, with 14 bases in between. CDR3 loop: CASSSPTGGNEKLFF. The CDR3 region has the DNA TGTGCCAGCAGCTCGCCGACAGGAGGGAATGAAAAACTGTTTTTT.

There are a few counts of this clonotype. This CDR3 is CASTSGGGYGYTF. In nucleotides, the CDR3 is TGTGCCAGCACTTCAGGGGGCGGCTATGGCTACACCTTC. The chain joins TRBV25-1 to TRBJ1-2; the match to TRBD1 covers 8 bases. The CDR3 totals 13 residues. V gave up 7 bases and J gave up 4 bases; unmatched junction bases: 5. Germline V gene sequence: CDR1 MGHDK, CDR2 SYGVNS.

The J gene is TRBJ2-2, the V gene TRBV12-3 or TRBV12-4; the match to TRBD1 covers 7 bases. The CDR3 consists of 15 residues. With 6 bases clipped from V and 7 bases from J, the junction kept 11 bases outside the gene matches. CDR3 DNA: TGTGCCAGCAGCCCCCCTGACAGGGCAGGCGGGGAGCTGTTTTTT. This encodes CASSPPDRAGGELFF.

The CDR3 reads CASSRFGTGAYEQYF. The CDR3 nucleotides are TGTGCCAGCTCACGATTCGGGACAGGAGCCTACGAGCAGTACTTC. V is TRBV18 and J is TRBJ2-7; 8 bases align to TRBD1. Trimming took 4 bases from V and 2 from J; bases not matched to a gene: 7. Germline CDR1 reads KGHSH; CDR2 reads LQKENI. This CDR3 comprises 15 residues.

The genes are TRBV4-2 and TRBJ2-4; 10 nucleotides match TRBD2. The J call may be faulty, since TRBJ2-7 better matches the DNA end. Germline CDR1 is LGHNA and CDR2 is YNFKEQ. The CDR3 loop spans 16 amino acids. CDR3 nucleotides: TGTGCCAGCAGCCAAGATTTGGCTAGCGGGAGAGTCGAGCAGTACTTC. Translation: CASSQDLASGRVEQYF.

This chain uses TRBV5-6 with TRBJ1-2, with TRBD1 as a possible D gene (5 bases). Deletions cut 4 bases from V and 4 bases from J, with 20 bases between. Germline-derived CDR1 and CDR2 are SGHDT and YYEEEE. This CDR3 spans 16 amino acids. The chain's CDR3 is CASSVTGANNIYGYTF. CDR3 nucleotide sequence: TGTGCCAGCAGCGTTACCGGGGCCAACAACATCTATGGCTACACCTTC.

The chain links TRBV20-1 to TRBJ2-5; 7 bases are a match to TRBD2. CDR3 size: 14 residues. Looked up from germline, CDR1 is DFQATT and CDR2 is SNEGSKA (reference sequence). This CDR3 reads CSVYGEGSQETQYF. The CDR3 bases are TGCAGCGTCTACGGGGAGGGCAGCCAAGAGACCCAGTACTTC.

Only a few counts were recorded for this clonotype. The chain combines TRBV29-1 with TRBJ2-3, with D perhaps TRBD2 (6 bases). The CDR3 contains 14 residues. With 2 bases removed from V and 2 bases from J, the gap between germline ends came to 11 bases. Germline assignment: CDR1 SQVTM and CDR2 ANQGSEA. DNA for the CDR3: TGCAGCGTTGAACTAGGGGAGGTCACAGATACGCAGTATTTT. Translating it yields CSVELGEVTDTQYF.